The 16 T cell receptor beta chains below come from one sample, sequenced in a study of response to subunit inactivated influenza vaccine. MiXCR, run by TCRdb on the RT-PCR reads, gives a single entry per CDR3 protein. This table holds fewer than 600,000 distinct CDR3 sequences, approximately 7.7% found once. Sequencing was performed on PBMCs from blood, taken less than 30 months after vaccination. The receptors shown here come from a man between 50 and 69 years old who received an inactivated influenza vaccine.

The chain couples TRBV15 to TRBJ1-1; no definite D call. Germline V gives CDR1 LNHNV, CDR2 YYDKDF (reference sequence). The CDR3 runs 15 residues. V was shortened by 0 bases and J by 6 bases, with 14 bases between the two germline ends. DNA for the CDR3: TGTGCCACCAGCAGAGATTCAGTCGGATGGGCTGAAGCTTTCTTT. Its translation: CATSRDSVGWAEAFF. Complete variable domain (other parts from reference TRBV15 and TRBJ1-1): DAMVIQNPRYQVTQFGKPVTLSCSQTLNHNVMYWYQQKSSQAPKLLFHYYDKDFNNEADTPDNFQSRRPNTSFCFLDIRSPGLGDTAMYLCATSRDSVGWAEAFFGQGTRLTVV.

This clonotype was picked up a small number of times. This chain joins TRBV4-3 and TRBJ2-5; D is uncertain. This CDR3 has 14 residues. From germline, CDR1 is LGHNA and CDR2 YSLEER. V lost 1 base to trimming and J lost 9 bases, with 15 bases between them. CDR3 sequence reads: CASSQVNFPPAQYF. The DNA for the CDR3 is TGCGCCAGCAGCCAAGTTAACTTCCCCCCAGCCCAGTACTTC.

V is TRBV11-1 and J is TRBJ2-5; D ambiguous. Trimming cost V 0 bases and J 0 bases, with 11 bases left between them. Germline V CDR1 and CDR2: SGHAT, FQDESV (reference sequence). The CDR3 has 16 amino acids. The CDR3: CASSLASSAYQETQYF. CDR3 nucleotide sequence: TGTGCCAGCAGCTTAGCATCGTCCGCGTACCAAGAGACCCAGTACTTC.

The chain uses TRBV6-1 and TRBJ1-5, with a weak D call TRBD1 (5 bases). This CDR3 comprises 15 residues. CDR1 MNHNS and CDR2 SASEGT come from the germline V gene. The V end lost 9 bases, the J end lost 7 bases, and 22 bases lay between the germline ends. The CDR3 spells CARAGLPEYGQPQHF. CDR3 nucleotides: TGTGCCAGAGCGGGACTTCCCGAATACGGGCAGCCCCAGCATTTT.

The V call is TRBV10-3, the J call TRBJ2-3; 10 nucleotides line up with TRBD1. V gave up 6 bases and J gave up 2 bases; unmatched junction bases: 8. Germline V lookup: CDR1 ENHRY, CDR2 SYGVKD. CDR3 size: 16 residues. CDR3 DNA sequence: TGTGCCATCAGGGGGGGACAGGGGACTCCCACAGATACGCAGTATTTT. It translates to CAIRGGQGTPTDTQYF.

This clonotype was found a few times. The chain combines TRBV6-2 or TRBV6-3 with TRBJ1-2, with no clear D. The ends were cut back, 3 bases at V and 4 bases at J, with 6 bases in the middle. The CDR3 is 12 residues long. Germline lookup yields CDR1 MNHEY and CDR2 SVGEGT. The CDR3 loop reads CASSYLSYGYTF. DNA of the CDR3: TGTGCCAGCAGTTATCTCAGCTATGGCTACACCTTC.

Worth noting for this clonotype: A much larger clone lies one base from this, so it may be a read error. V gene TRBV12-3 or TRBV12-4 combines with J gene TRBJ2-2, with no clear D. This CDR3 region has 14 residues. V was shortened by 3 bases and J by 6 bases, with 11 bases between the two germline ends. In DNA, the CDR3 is TGTGCCAGCAGTTTCCCCTATGGTTCCGGGGAGCTGTTTTTT. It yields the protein CASSFPYGSGELFF.

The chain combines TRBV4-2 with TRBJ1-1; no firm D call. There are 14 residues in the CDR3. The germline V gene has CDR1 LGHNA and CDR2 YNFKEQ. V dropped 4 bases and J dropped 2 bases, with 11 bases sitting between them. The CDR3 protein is CASSRGEGNTEAFF. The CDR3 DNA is TGTGCCAGCAGCCGAGGAGAGGGCAACACTGAAGCTTTCTTT.

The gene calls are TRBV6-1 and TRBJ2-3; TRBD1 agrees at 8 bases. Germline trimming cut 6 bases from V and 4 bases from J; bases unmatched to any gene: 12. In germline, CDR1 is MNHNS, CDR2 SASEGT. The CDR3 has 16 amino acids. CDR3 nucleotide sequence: TGTGCCAGCAGCCAACCGGGACAGGTTCTCCCAGATACGCAGTATTTT. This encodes CASSQPGQVLPDTQYF.

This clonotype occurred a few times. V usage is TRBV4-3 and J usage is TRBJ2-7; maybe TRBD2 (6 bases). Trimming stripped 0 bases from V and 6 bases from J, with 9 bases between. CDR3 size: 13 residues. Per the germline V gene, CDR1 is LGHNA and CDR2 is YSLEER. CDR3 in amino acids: CASSQERGTEQYF. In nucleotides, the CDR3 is TGCGCCAGCAGCCAAGAACGCGGGACCGAGCAGTACTTC.

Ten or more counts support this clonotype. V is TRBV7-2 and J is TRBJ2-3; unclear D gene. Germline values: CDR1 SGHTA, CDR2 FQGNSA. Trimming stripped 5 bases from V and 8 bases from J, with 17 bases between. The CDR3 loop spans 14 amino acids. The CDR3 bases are TGTGCCAGCAGCGAACCAGATCGTGGAAGTACGCAGTATTTT. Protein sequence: CASSEPDRGSTQYF.

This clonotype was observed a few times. In DNA, the CDR3 is TGTGCCAGAAGCTTAACGATGGGGCAGATGGGAATAGTCAAAAACATTCAGTACTTC. Translated: CARSLTMGQMGIVKNIQYF. The V gene is TRBV5-3, the J gene TRBJ2-4; possible D gene TRBD1, 5 bases. TRBV5-3 belongs to the ORF category, with a function that is uncertain. There are 19 residues in the CDR3. The ends were cut back, 2 bases at V and 3 bases at J, with 24 bases in the middle.

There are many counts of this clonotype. The CDR3 sequence is CASSPRILGLLGANVLTF. The CDR3 DNA follows: TGTGCCAGCAGTCCCAGGATTTTAGGCCTCCTCGGGGCCAACGTCCTGACTTTC. V usage is TRBV28 and J usage is TRBJ2-6; D remains ambiguous. The germline gives CDR1 MDHEN, CDR2 SYDVKM. The ends were cut back, 5 bases at V and 4 bases at J, with 21 bases in the middle. This CDR3 is 18 amino acids long.

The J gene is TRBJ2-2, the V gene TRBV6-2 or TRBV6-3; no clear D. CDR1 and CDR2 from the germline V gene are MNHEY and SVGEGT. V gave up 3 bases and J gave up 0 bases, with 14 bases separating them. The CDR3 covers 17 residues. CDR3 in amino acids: CASSYIIASPNTGELFF. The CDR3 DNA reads TGTGCCAGCAGTTATATAATTGCGTCCCCGAACACCGGGGAGCTGTTTTTT.

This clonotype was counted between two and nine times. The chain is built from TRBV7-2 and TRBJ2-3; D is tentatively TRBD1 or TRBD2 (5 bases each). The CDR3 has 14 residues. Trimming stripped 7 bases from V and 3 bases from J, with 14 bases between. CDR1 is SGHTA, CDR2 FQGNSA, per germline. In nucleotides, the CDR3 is TGTGCCAGCACACAGGACTGGATAACAGATACGCAGTATTTT. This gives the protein CASTQDWITDTQYF.

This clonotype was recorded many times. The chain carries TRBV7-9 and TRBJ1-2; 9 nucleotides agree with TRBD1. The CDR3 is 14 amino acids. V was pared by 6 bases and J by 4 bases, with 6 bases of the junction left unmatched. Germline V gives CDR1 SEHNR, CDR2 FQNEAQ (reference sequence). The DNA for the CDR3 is TGTGCCAGCAGTGAACGGACAGGGGCCTATGGCTACACCTTC. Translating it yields CASSERTGAYGYTF.